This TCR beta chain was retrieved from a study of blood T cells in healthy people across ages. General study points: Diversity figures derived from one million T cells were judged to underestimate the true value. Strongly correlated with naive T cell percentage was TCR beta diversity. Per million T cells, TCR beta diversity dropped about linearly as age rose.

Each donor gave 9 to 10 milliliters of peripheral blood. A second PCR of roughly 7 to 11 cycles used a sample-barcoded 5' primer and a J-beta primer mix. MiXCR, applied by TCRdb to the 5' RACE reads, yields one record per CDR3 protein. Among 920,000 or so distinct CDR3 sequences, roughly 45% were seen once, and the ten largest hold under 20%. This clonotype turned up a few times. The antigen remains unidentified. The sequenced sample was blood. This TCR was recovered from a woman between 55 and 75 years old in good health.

The CDR3 sequence is CASSPRGKDTQYF. CDR3 nucleotide sequence: TGTGCCAGCAGCCCTCGGGGGAAGGATACGCAGTATTTT. The V gene is TRBV12-3 or TRBV12-4, the J gene TRBJ2-3; D is perhaps TRBD2 (6 bases). V lost 6 bases to trimming and J lost 6 bases, with 13 bases between them. CDR3 length equals 13 residues.